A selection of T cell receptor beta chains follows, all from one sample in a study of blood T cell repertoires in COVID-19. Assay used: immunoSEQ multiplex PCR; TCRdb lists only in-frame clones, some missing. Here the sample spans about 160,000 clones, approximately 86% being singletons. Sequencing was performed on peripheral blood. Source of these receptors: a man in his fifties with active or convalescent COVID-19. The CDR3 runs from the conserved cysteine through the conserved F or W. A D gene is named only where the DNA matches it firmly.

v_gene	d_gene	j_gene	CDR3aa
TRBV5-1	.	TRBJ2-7	CASSLDWGRDSYEQYF
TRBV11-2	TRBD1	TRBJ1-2	CASSPDRGDYGYTF
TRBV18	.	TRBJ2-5	CASSPPSINQETQYF
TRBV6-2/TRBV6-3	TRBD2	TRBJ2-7	CASTPGLASHQTAEQYF
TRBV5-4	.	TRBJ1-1	CASRFRENTEAFF
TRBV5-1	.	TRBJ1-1	CASSLAGGIEAFF
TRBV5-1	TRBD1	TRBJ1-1	CASSWTGVAEAFF
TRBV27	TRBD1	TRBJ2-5	CASGDSPLPQETQYF
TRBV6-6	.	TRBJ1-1	CASSPITGPAGTEAFF
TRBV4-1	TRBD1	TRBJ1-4	CASSQYGQGGEKLFF
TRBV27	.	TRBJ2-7	CASRAWGGRYEQYF
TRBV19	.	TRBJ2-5	CASSIGLAGSTQYF
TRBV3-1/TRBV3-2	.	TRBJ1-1	CASSLGENTEAFF
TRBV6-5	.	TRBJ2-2	CASSYSPAGELFF
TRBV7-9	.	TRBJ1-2	CASSHRQRANYGYTF
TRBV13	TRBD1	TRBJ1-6	CASRGGQGNSPLHF
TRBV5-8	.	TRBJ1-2	CASSFETIHF
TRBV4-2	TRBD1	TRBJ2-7	CASSPYGTGGNYEQYF
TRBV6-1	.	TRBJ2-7	CASSEQGRGVGYEQYF
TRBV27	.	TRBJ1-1	CASSFDTNTEAFF
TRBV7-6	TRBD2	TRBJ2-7	CASSWLSGGIHEQYF
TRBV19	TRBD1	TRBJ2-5	CASSMGGTGEETQYF
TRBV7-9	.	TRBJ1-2	CASRRQYGYTF
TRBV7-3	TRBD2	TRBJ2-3	CASSQQREGTQYF
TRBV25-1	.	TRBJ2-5	CASSGGLQETQYF
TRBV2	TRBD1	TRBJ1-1	CASSLDRGLNTEAFF
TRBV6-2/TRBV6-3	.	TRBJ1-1	CASSSLRLYLAFF
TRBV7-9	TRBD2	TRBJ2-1	CASSAAAGVRNEQFF
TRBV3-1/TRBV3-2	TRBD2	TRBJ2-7	CASSPHSGGGEQYF
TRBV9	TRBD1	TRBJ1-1	CASSIGTGLNTEAFF
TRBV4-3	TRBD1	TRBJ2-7	CASSKLWGQGWYEQYF
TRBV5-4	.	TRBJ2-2	CASSLFARGTGELFF
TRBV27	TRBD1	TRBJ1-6	CASSYGGTTGVSPLHF
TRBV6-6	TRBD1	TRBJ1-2	CASNLQGAANYGYTF
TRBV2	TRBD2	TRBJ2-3	CASSEATSGGITGTDTQYF
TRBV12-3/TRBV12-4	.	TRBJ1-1	CASSFQLNTEAFF
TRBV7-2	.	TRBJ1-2	CASNTGPGRDYGYTF
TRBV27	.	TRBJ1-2	CASSLNGQNYGYTF
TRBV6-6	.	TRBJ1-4	CASRYKGDNRKLFF
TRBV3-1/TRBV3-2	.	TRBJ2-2	CASNLLSAGELFF
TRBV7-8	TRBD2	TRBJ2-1	CASSPSGKNEQFF
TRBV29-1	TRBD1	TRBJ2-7	CSVKTGTGGQEQYF
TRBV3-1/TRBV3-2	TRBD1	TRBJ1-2	CASSRIDRDYGYTF
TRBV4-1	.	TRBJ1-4	CASSQDRRRGEKLFF
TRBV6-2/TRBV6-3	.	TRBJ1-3	CASSRFSGSGNTIYF
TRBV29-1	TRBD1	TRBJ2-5	CSVEGADRQGSYLETQYF
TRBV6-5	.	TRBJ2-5	CASTSGGLAGETQYF
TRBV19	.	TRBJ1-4	CASSGEYAGTFNEKLFF
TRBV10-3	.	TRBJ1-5	CAISEGVGGNQPQHF
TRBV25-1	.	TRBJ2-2	CASSEFFLPAGGELFF
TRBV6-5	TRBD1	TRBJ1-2	CASSRQGLSYTF
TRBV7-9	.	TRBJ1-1	CASSPRQAATEAFF
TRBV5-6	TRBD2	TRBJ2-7	CASSAPVAGAHEQYF